This T cell receptor beta chain was captured in a study of response to subunit inactivated influenza vaccine. V lost 8 bases to trimming and J lost 5 bases; unmatched junction nucleotides: 14. The CDR3 is 15 residues long. Germline V gene data show CDR1 as SGHVS and CDR2 as FQNEAQ. Overall study findings and caveats: That few new T cells are recruited by each seasonal influenza vaccination was the authors' suggestion.

With respect to this clonotype: Antigen: not known.

TCRdb recomputed calls from the RT-PCR reads with MiXCR, one row per CDR3 protein. This table holds roughly 540,000 distinct CDR3 sequences, 20% to 25% found once. In addition, the sample was reused for a study of T cells expressing NK-cell markers. That study adds: The authors made TCR beta cDNA libraries by 5'RACE template switching. This switching added a universal primer site and UMIs. Out of eight donors sequenced, seven tested HCMV-seropositive and the remaining one seronegative.

This receptor was obtained from a man in his forties or fifties who received an inactivated influenza vaccine. The chain is built from TRBV7-8 and TRBJ2-7, with 8 bases identical to TRBD2. This material consisted of CD4+ T cells sorted from PBMCs, taken approximately 13 days after vaccination. The CDR3 region has the DNA TGTGCCAGCTCAAAAACCGCGGGGGGAGAAAACGAGCAGTACTTC. It translates to CASSKTAGGENEQYF.